This entry lists 28 T cell receptor beta chains sequenced from one sample in a study of blood T cell repertoires in COVID-19 (dated by TCRdb to the early 2020s). The library was generated by the immunoSEQ multiplex PCR assay. TCRdb stores this immuneACCESS table with in-frame sequences only. Part of the clones is absent; in the studies checked, under half of the shortfall reflects unresolved V genes, and no reason is known for the rest. Counted in this sample were about 150,000 clones; roughly 90% of them appeared once. The ten largest clones capture around 2.9% of the sample. Input material: peripheral blood. The source is a man aged 60 to 69 with active or convalescent COVID-19.

The chain recombines TRBV18 with TRBJ2-3, with 7 bases aligning to TRBD2. The germline V gene encodes CDR1 KGHSH and CDR2 LQKENI. The CDR3 totals 19 residues. J gave up 0 bases and V 2 bases, and 14 bases lay outside the gene matches. DNA of the CDR3: TGTGCCAGCTCACCAGAGGGAGGGCCTTTCCCCCCTAGCACAGATACGCAGTATTTT. Protein product: CASSPEGGPFPPSTDTQYF.

The V call is TRBV7-6, the J call TRBJ2-7, with 9 positions matching TRBD2. V lost 1 base, J lost 5 bases, and 12 bases stayed unmatched. Germline V gene lookup returns CDR1 SGHVS and CDR2 FNYEAQ. The CDR3 extends over 17 amino acids. CDR3 in amino acids: CASSLGIGAGGQHEQYF. Written as DNA, the CDR3 is TGTGCCAGCAGCTTAGGTATCGGCGCGGGGGGGCAGCACGAGCAGTACTTC. Filled out from reference TRBV7-6 and TRBJ2-7, the complete variable domain reads GAGVSQSPRYKVTKRGQDVALRCDPISGHVSLYWYRQALGQGPEFLTYFNYEAQQDKSGLPNDRFSAERPEGSISTLTIQRTEQRDSAMYRCASSLGIGAGGQHEQYFGPGTRLTVT.

V and J are TRBV10-3 and TRBJ2-7; 9 bases are a match to TRBD1. There are 15 residues in the CDR3. V lost 3 bases and J lost 6; bases outside the gene matches: 9. CDR1 ENHRY and CDR2 SYGVKD come from the germline V gene. The CDR3 loop reads CAISDGDRVLGEQYF. CDR3 in DNA: TGTGCCATCAGTGATGGGGACAGGGTTTTGGGCGAGCAGTACTTC.

The chain is built from TRBV28 and TRBJ2-7; 9 nucleotides match TRBD2. Germline CDR1 and CDR2: MDHEN and SYDVKM. With 3 bases clipped from V and 3 bases from J, the junction kept 6 bases outside the gene matches. This CDR3 region has 15 residues. CDR3 loop: CASSLRGGAIYEQYF. DNA of the CDR3: TGTGCCAGCAGTTTGCGCGGGGGGGCAATCTACGAGCAGTACTTC.

This rearrangement joins TRBV5-8 to TRBJ2-1, with 11 bases lining up with TRBD2. The CDR3 has 16 amino acids. CDR1 is SGHTS and CDR2 is YDEGEE in the germline V gene. J lost 5 bases, V lost 4 bases, and 8 bases had no gene match. The CDR3 spells CASSVLAGAPNNEQFF. The CDR3 nucleotides are TGTGCCAGCAGCGTACTAGCGGGGGCGCCTAACAATGAGCAGTTCTTC.

Here the CDR3 reads CASSPPPTPRDGYTF. Written as DNA, the CDR3 is TGTGCCAGCAGTCCCCCCCCGACACCCCGAGATGGCTACACCTTC. This sequence joins TRBV28 and TRBJ1-2; D gene unclear. V dropped 5 bases and J dropped 6 bases, with 19 bases sitting between them. CDR1 and CDR2 (germline): MDHEN, SYDVKM. This CDR3 comprises 15 residues.

V gene TRBV27 combines with J gene TRBJ2-7; D possibly corresponds to TRBD2 (6 bases). Germline V lookup: CDR1 MNHEY, CDR2 SMNVEV (reference sequence). Trimming stripped 6 bases from V and 8 bases from J, with 11 bases between. This CDR3 comprises 11 residues. The CDR3 DNA reads as TGTGCCAGCAGCTTAGGAGGGAAGCAGTACTTC. Protein product: CASSLGGKQYF.

The V gene is TRBV27, the J gene TRBJ2-7; D perhaps matches TRBD1 (6 bases). There are 14 residues in the CDR3. Germline CDR1 reads MNHEY; CDR2 reads SMNVEV (reference sequence). With 2 bases removed from V and 4 bases from J, the gap between germline ends came to 12 bases. CDR3 residues: CASSLSRGFYEQYF. The CDR3 DNA reads as TGTGCCAGCAGTTTAAGCAGGGGATTTTACGAGCAGTACTTC.

This chain connects TRBV7-9 to TRBJ1-3, with 9 positions matching TRBD1. The germline CDR1 and CDR2 sequences are SEHNR and FQNEAQ (reference sequence). Trimming at V came to 3 bases and at J to 8 bases, leaving 2 bases not matched to a gene. The CDR3 has 13 amino acids. The CDR3 is CASSFWTGDTIYF. The CDR3 bases are TGTGCCAGCAGCTTCTGGACAGGGGACACCATATATTTT.

The chain is built from TRBV7-8 and TRBJ1-6; D unclear. The CDR3 covers 15 residues. Per germline, CDR1 SGHVS and CDR2 FQNEAQ. Trimming shortened V by 3 bases and J by 8 bases, and 14 bases separated the two germline ends. DNA of the CDR3: TGTGCCAGCAGCTTGCGGGGAACAGTTGATTCACCCCTCCACTTT. Protein sequence: CASSLRGTVDSPLHF.

V is TRBV5-1 and J is TRBJ2-3; 8 bases align to TRBD2. V lost 0 bases to trimming and J lost 3 bases; unmatched junction nucleotides: 3. The CDR3 runs to 15 residues. The germline V gene encodes CDR1 SGHRS and CDR2 YFSETQ. As DNA, the CDR3 is TGCGCCAGCAGCTTGGGGCGGGGGGCTACAGATACGCAGTATTTT. Translated: CASSLGRGATDTQYF.

A remark on this clone: The junction shows a germline mismatch at one end, possibly a read error. The rearrangement links TRBV5-6 to TRBJ2-4, with D possibly TRBD2 on 5 matching bases. CDR1 SGHDT and CDR2 YYEEEE come from the germline V gene. CDR3 length equals 13 residues. The CDR3 loop reads CASSLDSGLTVNF. The CDR3 region has the DNA TGTGCCAGCAGCTTGGACTCCGGACTCACCGTGAACTTC.

CDR3 bases: TGTGCCAGCAGGATTTCAAAAAGGGGAATCGGCAATCAGCCCCAGCATTTT. Protein sequence: CASRISKRGIGNQPQHF. V and J are TRBV25-1 and TRBJ1-5, with D tentatively TRBD1 (5 bases). The V and J ends lost 6 bases and 2 bases respectively, with 20 bases between them. Germline V gene sequence: CDR1 MGHDK, CDR2 SYGVNS. The CDR3 is 17 residues long.

This sequence joins TRBV7-2 and TRBJ2-7; 7 nucleotides match TRBD1. V shed 0 bases and J 2 bases; nucleotides not matched to a gene: 4. This CDR3 comprises 15 residues. The germline gives CDR1 SGHTA, CDR2 FQGNSA. This CDR3 is CASSLARDSPYEQYF. CDR3 coding DNA: TGTGCCAGCAGCTTAGCCCGGGACAGCCCCTACGAGCAGTACTTC. Together with reference TRBV7-2 and TRBJ2-7, the CDR3 gives the full variable domain: GAGVSQSPSNKVTEKGKDVELRCDPISGHTALYWYRQSLGQGLEFLIYFQGNSAPDKSGLPSDRFSAERTGGSVSTLTIQRTQQEDSAVYLCASSLARDSPYEQYFGPGTRLTVT.

This chain connects TRBV3-1 (or the pseudogene TRBV3-2) to TRBJ1-2; D is uncertain. Germline V CDR1 and CDR2: LGHDT, YNNKEL (reference sequence). The V and J ends lost 1 base and 4 bases respectively, with 7 bases between them. The CDR3 runs to 13 residues. This CDR3 is CASSQGVGYGYTF. The CDR3 nucleotides read TGTGCCAGCAGCCAAGGCGTTGGCTATGGCTACACCTTC.

The CDR3 here is CAWSLQGNSPLHF. The CDR3 DNA sequence: TGTGCCTGGAGTTTACAGGGGAATTCACCCCTCCACTTT. The chain carries TRBV30 and TRBJ1-6; 7 bases line up with TRBD1. With 2 bases clipped from V and 7 bases from J, the junction kept 2 bases outside the gene matches. In germline, CDR1 is GTSNPN, CDR2 SVGIG (reference sequence). This CDR3 contains 13 residues. Combining the CDR3 with reference TRBV30 and TRBJ1-6 gives the whole variable domain SQTIHQWPATLVQPVGSPLSLECTVEGTSNPNLYWYRQAAGRGLQLLFYSVGIGQISSEVPQNLSASRPQDRQFILSSKKLLLSDSGFYLCAWSLQGNSPLHFGNGTRLTVT.

The V call is TRBV3-1 (or the pseudogene TRBV3-2), the J call TRBJ2-7; D gene uncertain. Germline CDR1 is LGHDT and CDR2 is YNNKEL (reference sequence). Trimming took 0 bases from V and 11 from J, leaving 8 bases between them. CDR3 size: 11 residues. The CDR3 reads CASSQDSREYF. The CDR3 DNA follows: TGTGCCAGCAGCCAAGACTCCCGGGAGTACTTC.

This clone was counted only a few times. This chain's CDR3 is CASSVGGGSGNEQFF. The CDR3 bases are TGTGCCAGCAGCGTAGGGGGCGGGAGTGGTAATGAGCAGTTCTTC. The chain is built from TRBV9 and TRBJ2-1, with 7 positions matching TRBD2. Trimming at V came to 0 bases and at J to 7 bases, leaving 7 bases not matched to a gene. Looked up from germline, CDR1 is SGDLS and CDR2 is YYNGEE. The CDR3 covers 15 residues.

The chain carries TRBV6-5 and TRBJ1-2, with D maybe TRBD1 (6 bases). The CDR3 loop spans 13 amino acids. The V end was cut by 6 bases, the J end by 4 bases, with 12 bases between. Germline V lookup: CDR1 MNHEY, CDR2 SVGAGI. CDR3 coding DNA: TGTGCCAGCAGGGTGACAGGTTCCTATGGCTACACCTTC. This encodes CASRVTGSYGYTF.

The chain joins TRBV18 to TRBJ2-7; TRBD1 matches at 11 bases. The trim removed 6 bases at V and 5 bases at J, leaving 6 bases unmatched. The CDR3 has 14 amino acids. The germline V gene encodes CDR1 KGHSH and CDR2 LQKENI. CDR3 sequence: CASSRTGGFDEQYF. The CDR3 DNA follows: TGTGCCAGCTCCCGGACAGGGGGCTTTGACGAGCAGTACTTC.

The chain carries TRBV2 and TRBJ2-3; 7 bases line up with TRBD1. The V gene end was trimmed by 6 bases and the J gene end by 1 base; junction bases not matched to a gene: 4. CDR3 size: 14 residues. Germline CDR1 SNHLY, CDR2 FYNNEI. CDR3 nucleotides: TGTGCCAGCAGAATCGACAGGGGCACAGATACGCAGTATTTT. Its protein product is CASRIDRGTDTQYF.

The V gene is TRBV2, the J gene TRBJ1-2, with 8 bases fitting TRBD1. The CDR3 is 14 amino acids. J gave up 10 bases and V 4 bases, and 11 bases lay outside the gene matches. The germline gives CDR1 SNHLY, CDR2 FYNNEI. The CDR3 protein is CASSANRGQGVYTF. CDR3 DNA: TGTGCCAGCAGTGCGAATCGCGGACAGGGCGTCTACACCTTC.

The CDR3 loop is CSVVVSGSAYEQYF. The CDR3 DNA is TGCAGCGTTGTGGTAAGCGGGAGTGCGTACGAGCAGTACTTC. The chain couples TRBV29-1 to TRBJ2-7; TRBD2 matches at 8 bases. The J segment lost 4 bases and the V segment lost 4 bases, leaving 9 bases of the junction unmatched. There are 14 residues in the CDR3. Germline assignment: CDR1 SQVTM and CDR2 ANQGSEA.

Only one count was recorded for this clone. This chain uses TRBV12-2 with TRBJ1-5. TRBV12-2 is a documented pseudogene. The CDR3 has 17 amino acids. As DNA, the CDR3 is TGTGCAAGTCGCCCCTACCCCCTGGCGGATAGCAATCAGCCCCAGCATTTT. Translated: CASRPYPLADSNQPQHF.

V is TRBV6-5 and J is TRBJ1-1, with TRBD1 identical over 7 bases. Germline CDR1 and CDR2: MNHEY and SVGAGI. V lost 8 bases, J lost 3 bases, and 0 bases stayed unmatched. This CDR3 is built from 11 residues. CDR3 in amino acids: CASDRDTEAFF. The CDR3 DNA reads TGTGCCAGCGACAGGGACACTGAAGCTTTCTTT.

V and J are TRBV28 and TRBJ1-1, with D possibly matching TRBD1 (6 bases). This CDR3 has 14 residues. Deletions cut 5 bases from V and 6 bases from J, with 16 bases between. Per the germline V gene, CDR1 is MDHEN and CDR2 is SYDVKM. Written as DNA, the CDR3 is TGTGCCAGCAGTCCCAGGGGTGTTCTTCCTGAAGCTTTCTTT. Translating it yields CASSPRGVLPEAFF.

This sequence joins TRBV3-1 (or the pseudogene TRBV3-2) and TRBJ2-5; D is unclear. The CDR3 is made up of 14 amino acids. V gave up 0 bases and J gave up 2 bases, with 7 bases separating them. Germline-derived CDR1 and CDR2 are LGHDT and YNNKEL (reference sequence). As DNA, the CDR3 is TGTGCCAGCAGCCAAGACACATTTCAAGAGACCCAGTACTTC. It translates to CASSQDTFQETQYF.

The chain combines TRBV29-1 with TRBJ2-6; TRBD1 matches at 10 bases. The CDR3 loop spans 16 amino acids. Germline loops: CDR1 SQVTM, CDR2 ANQGSEA. Trimming took 5 bases from V and 0 from J; bases not matched to a gene: 4. CDR3 protein: CSVPRTGGSGANVLTF. Written as DNA, the CDR3 is TGCAGCGTTCCACGGACAGGGGGCTCTGGGGCCAACGTCCTGACTTTC.